The TCR beta chain described here comes from a study of CD8+ T cells in alopecia areata. Study-wide background: Patients received oral tofacitinib, 5 to 10 mg twice daily, for moderate-to-severe alopecia areata.

Germline-derived CDR1 and CDR2 are MNHEY and SMNVEV (reference sequence). The ends were cut back, 5 bases at V and 1 base at J, with 7 bases in the middle. The CDR3 is 13 residues long. Findings and limits, study-wide: Both scalp clonality and the expanded CD8+ clones among the top 100 showed a significant decrease with tofacitinib. Normal scalp showed lower clonality than lesional scalp, especially alopecia totalis/universalis. Sequencing of scalp samples also includes resident alphabeta T cells from normal skin.

RNA was isolated and reverse transcribed to cDNA, the sequencing template. Here immunoSEQ multiplex PCR was the method, and the copy in TCRdb shows in-frame clones only, minus some. The profile shows some 190,000 clones, around 51% of them singletons. Comment on this clone: Its antigen remains unidentified.

The sample's treatment: oral pan-JAK inhibitor, 5-10 mg twice daily. Sequences were derived from CD8+ T cells sorted from blood, sampled around week 54, from a patient treated with tofacitinib. The clonotype originates from a human donor with alopecia areata. The genes are TRBV27 and TRBJ2-3; no clear D. CDR3 residues: CASSLVGTDTQYF. CDR3 coding DNA: TGTGCCAGCAGTCTCGTAGGCACAGATACGCAGTATTTT.